Listed here are 11 T cell receptor beta chains from one sample, sequenced in a study of T-cell memory formation after mild COVID-19. From the 5' RACE reads, TCRdb called clonotypes with MiXCR, one entry per CDR3 protein. Of 150,000 to 200,000 distinct CDR3 sequences listed, approximately 10% are singletons. Sequencing was done on a sample of PBMCs or a T cell subset sorted from them (not recorded which). The receptors come from a man between 18 and 29 years old who had mild COVID-19 (a few samples of this study predate the infection). Cell type and time point are not known.

The V and J genes are TRBV6-5 and TRBJ2-1; a weak D match, TRBD2 (7 bases). This CDR3 contains 15 residues. Deletions cut 3 bases from V and 9 bases from J, with 18 bases between. The germline CDR1 and CDR2 sequences are MNHEY and SVGAGI. CDR3 nucleotides: TGTGCCAGCAGTTATCGGGCTACGGGGGGCGGTGAGCAGTTCTTC. It yields the protein CASSYRATGGGEQFF.

This chain joins TRBV28 and TRBJ1-5; 9 bases agree with TRBD1. Germline CDR1 and CDR2: MDHEN and SYDVKM. There are 17 residues in the CDR3. V trimming: 6 bases; J trimming: 5 bases; junction bases outside the gene matches: 14. The CDR3 DNA reads TGTGCCAGCAGGTCCTTTAGCGGGACAGGGATTGATCAGCCCCAGCATTTT. It is translated as CASRSFSGTGIDQPQHF.

The J gene is TRBJ1-4, the V gene TRBV20-1; possible D gene TRBD1, 6 bases. V lost 2 bases and J lost 8, with 12 bases in between. The germline V gene has CDR1 DFQATT and CDR2 SNEGSKA (reference sequence). The CDR3 sequence is 13 residues long. The CDR3 here is CSARSGAKEKLFF. In DNA form, the CDR3 reads TGCAGTGCTAGATCGGGGGCGAAGGAAAAACTGTTTTTT.

The rearrangement joins TRBV21-1 to TRBJ2-7; the table names TRBD2, a call not compared with the DNA. TRBV21-1 is a pseudogene segment. CDR3 length: 14 residues. The CDR3 DNA reads TGTGCCAGCAGTCGGGGGACGGCCACCTACGAGCAGTACGTC. This encodes CASSRGTATYEQYV.

This clonotype was seen repeatedly, ten times or more. The chain recombines TRBV5-1 with TRBJ2-1, with D perhaps matching TRBD1 (6 bases). From germline, CDR1 is SGHRS and CDR2 YFSETQ. V lost 4 bases, J lost 6 bases, and 11 bases lay in between. The CDR3 sequence is 13 residues long. The CDR3 sequence: CASSPVTGNEQFF. In DNA form, the CDR3 reads TGCGCCAGCAGCCCGGTGACAGGCAATGAGCAGTTCTTC.

This clonotype was observed many times. The gene calls are TRBV20-1 and TRBJ2-1; 9 bases fit TRBD1. This CDR3 contains 14 residues. J lost 6 bases, V lost 6 bases, and 9 bases had no gene match. Germline V gene sequence: CDR1 DFQATT, CDR2 SNEGSKA (reference sequence). CDR3 nucleotides: TGCAGTGCCATTCCGGGACAGGGTTTCAATGAGCAGTTCTTC. Translation: CSAIPGQGFNEQFF.

This clonotype was found once. The rearrangement joins TRBV18 to TRBJ2-7, with D uncertain. Trimming shortened V by 3 bases and J by 1 base, and 10 bases separated the two germline ends. Germline V gene sequence: CDR1 KGHSH, CDR2 LQKENI. The CDR3 runs 14 residues. This chain's CDR3 is CASSPLLNSYEQYF. In DNA, the CDR3 is TGTGCCAGCTCACCTCTACTAAATTCCTACGAGCAGTACTTC. Based on the CDR3 plus reference TRBV18 and TRBJ2-7, the full variable domain is NAGVMQNPRHLVRRRGQEARLRCSPMKGHSHVYWYRQLPEEGLKFMVYLQKENIIDESGMPKERFSAEFPKEGPSILRIQQVVRGDSAAYFCASSPLLNSYEQYFGPGTRLTVT.

The rearrangement uses TRBV20-1 and TRBJ2-1, with D tentatively TRBD2 (6 bases). The CDR3 has 14 amino acids. Trimming cost V 0 bases and J 11 bases, with 17 bases left between them. Germline assignment: CDR1 DFQATT and CDR2 SNEGSKA (reference sequence). This CDR3 is CSARDHVREEQQFF. Written as DNA, the CDR3 is TGCAGTGCTAGAGATCACGTCAGGGAGGAACAGCAGTTCTTC.

This chain joins TRBV7-2 and TRBJ2-5, with D hard to call. CDR3 length equals 13 residues. V lost 3 bases to trimming and J lost 3 bases, with 8 bases between them. From germline, CDR1 is SGHTA and CDR2 FQGNSA. The CDR3 region is CASSFGEEETQYF. The CDR3 DNA reads as TGTGCCAGCAGCTTTGGAGAAGAAGAGACCCAGTACTTC.

This clonotype was seen ten or more times. This chain joins TRBV4-2 and TRBJ2-3, with 8 bases that match TRBD2. Germline trimming cut 4 bases from V and 3 bases from J; bases unmatched to any gene: 6. The CDR3 consists of 15 residues. Germline V gives CDR1 LGHNA, CDR2 YNFKEQ. The CDR3 DNA sequence: TGTGCCAGCAGCCCCCGGGAGGGTGGAACAGATACGCAGTATTTT. Translating gives CASSPREGGTDTQYF.

The V and J genes are TRBV4-3 and TRBJ1-5; the D gene is possibly TRBD1 (6 bases). CDR3 length: 17 residues. In germline, CDR1 is LGHNA, CDR2 YSLEER. V lost 0 bases and J lost 3, with 15 bases in between. CDR3 in amino acids: CASSQDRTEGDNQPQHF. As DNA, the CDR3 is TGCGCCAGCAGCCAAGATCGGACTGAGGGGGACAATCAGCCCCAGCATTTT.